One sample yielded the 7 T cell receptor beta chains listed below, sequenced in a study of tumor-infiltrating lymphocytes in primary liver carcinoma. The template, roughly 550 ng total RNA, yielded TCR beta cDNA made with a constant-region primer. Three nested multiplex PCR rounds of slightly modified ARM-PCR generated TCR beta libraries. TRBV1-TRBV30 forward primers and a C-beta reverse primer were used in the first two PCR rounds, which each ran for around 10 cycles. In TCRdb, the multiplex PCR reads were re-called with MiXCR into one record per CDR3 protein. The sample comprises roughly 22,000 distinct CDR3 sequences, around 80% of which are singletons, and 35% rests with the top ten. From around 18-30 mg of unsorted bulk tissue, DNA and RNA were co-extracted together. Sequencing was carried out using liver tumor tissue from sampling region 2. Subset here: tumor region T2, inferior pole. Source of these receptors: a woman in her 30s with primary liver carcinoma and hepatitis B virus infection.

Details on this clonotype: Since the CDR3 does not end with the conserved phenylalanine or tryptophan, this likely comes from a read error. The rearrangement links TRBV29-1 to TRBJ2-1; D uncertain. With 7 bases removed from V and 3 bases from J, the gap between germline ends came to 10 bases. CDR3 length: 12 amino acids. CDR1 and CDR2 (germline): SQVTM, ANQGSEA. The CDR3 coding sequence is TGCAGCGCCCTATGTGACTACAATGAGCAGTTCCTC. Translated, it gives CSALCDYNEQFL.

This sequence joins TRBV9 and TRBJ2-1; D gene unclear. Germline CDR1 reads SGDLS; CDR2 reads YYNGEE. The CDR3 length is 13 residues. The CDR3 DNA follows: TGTGTCAGTAGCCCCCCTCTGGTGAATGAGCAGTTCTTC. The encoded protein is CVSSPPLVNEQFF.

The chain combines TRBV4-3 with TRBJ2-1, with D possibly matching TRBD2 (6 bases). This CDR3 spans 15 amino acids. CDR1 and CDR2 from the germline V gene are LGHNA and YSLEER. V was shortened by 0 bases and J by 3 bases, with 9 bases between the two germline ends. CDR3 in amino acids: CASSQDAGSYNEQFF. DNA of the CDR3: TGCGCCAGCAGCCAAGATGCGGGAAGCTACAATGAGCAGTTCTTC.

The genes are TRBV12-3 or TRBV12-4 and TRBJ2-1; 10 bases match TRBD2. Unmatched junction bases numbered 16, after V lost 11 bases and J lost 9 bases. The CDR3 sequence is 15 residues long. The DNA of the CDR3 is TGTGCCCGCAACCTGTCCGGGACTAGCGAACTTGAGCAGTTCTTC. This codes for CARNLSGTSELEQFF.

This chain connects TRBV7-8 to TRBJ2-2, with 9 bases identical to TRBD2. J gave up 9 bases and V 2 bases, and 10 bases lay outside the gene matches. The germline V gene has CDR1 SGHVS and CDR2 FQNEAQ. There are 16 residues in the CDR3. In DNA form, the CDR3 reads TGTGCCAGCAGCTTACCAGTAGCGGGAGTAGCCCGGGAGCTGTTTTTT. It yields the protein CASSLPVAGVARELFF.

This clonotype was seen just once. This sequence joins TRBV12-3 or TRBV12-4 and TRBJ2-1, with a tentative D call TRBD2 (6 bases). The CDR3 has 15 amino acids. Trimming cost V 6 bases and J 9 bases, with 21 bases left between them. The CDR3 DNA reads as TGTGCCAGCAGCCTGTCTGTGATTAGCGGACTTGAGCAGTTCTTC. Translating it yields CASSLSVISGLEQFF.

As to this clonotype: The CDR3 ends on some other residue instead of the conserved phenylalanine or tryptophan, so this is likely a read error. The rearrangement links TRBV12-3 or TRBV12-4 to TRBJ1-1; D not resolved. This CDR3 comprises 14 residues. V lost 5 bases, J lost 7 bases, and 17 bases lay in between. CDR3 DNA sequence: TGTGCCAGCAGTATACAGATCTCGGGAGGTGAAGCTTTCTTA. Protein sequence: CASSIQISGGEAFL.